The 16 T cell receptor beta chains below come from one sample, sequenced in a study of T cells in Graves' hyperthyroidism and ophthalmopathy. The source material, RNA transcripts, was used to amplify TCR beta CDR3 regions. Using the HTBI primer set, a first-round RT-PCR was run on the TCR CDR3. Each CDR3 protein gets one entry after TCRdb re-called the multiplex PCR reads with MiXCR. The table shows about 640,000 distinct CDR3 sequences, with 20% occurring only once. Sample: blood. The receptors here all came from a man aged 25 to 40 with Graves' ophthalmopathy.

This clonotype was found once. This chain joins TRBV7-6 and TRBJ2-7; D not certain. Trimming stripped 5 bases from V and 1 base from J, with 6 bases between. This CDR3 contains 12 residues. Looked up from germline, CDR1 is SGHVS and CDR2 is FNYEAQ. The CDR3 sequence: CASSHGSYEQYF. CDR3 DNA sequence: TGTGCCAGCAGCCACGGGTCCTACGAGCAGTACTTC.

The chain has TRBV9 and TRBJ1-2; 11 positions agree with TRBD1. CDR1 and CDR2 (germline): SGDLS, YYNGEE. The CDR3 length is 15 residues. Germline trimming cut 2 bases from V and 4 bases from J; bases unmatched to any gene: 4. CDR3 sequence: CASSVGQGAGYGYTF. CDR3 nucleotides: TGTGCCAGCAGCGTTGGACAGGGGGCGGGCTATGGCTACACCTTC.

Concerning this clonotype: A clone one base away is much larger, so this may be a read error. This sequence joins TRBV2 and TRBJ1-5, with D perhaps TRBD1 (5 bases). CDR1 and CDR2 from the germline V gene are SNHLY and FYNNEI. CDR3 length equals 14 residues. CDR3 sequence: CAGSEDGGNQPQHF. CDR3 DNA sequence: TGTGCCGGCAGTGAAGATGGGGGGAATCAGCCCCAGCATTTT.

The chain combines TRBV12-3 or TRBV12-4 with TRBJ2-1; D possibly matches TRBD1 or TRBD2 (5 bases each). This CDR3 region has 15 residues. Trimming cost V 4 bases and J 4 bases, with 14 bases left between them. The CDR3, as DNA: TGTGCCAGCAGTTCTCCGGGACCAGTGTACAATGAGCAGTTCTTC. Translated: CASSSPGPVYNEQFF.

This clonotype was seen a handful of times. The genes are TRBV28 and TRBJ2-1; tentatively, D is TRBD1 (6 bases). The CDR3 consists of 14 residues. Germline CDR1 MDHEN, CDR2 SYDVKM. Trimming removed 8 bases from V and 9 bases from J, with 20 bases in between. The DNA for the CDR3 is TGTGCCAGCTCCCGAAGGGGGATTTGGGGTGAGCAGTTCTTC. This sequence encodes CASSRRGIWGEQFF.

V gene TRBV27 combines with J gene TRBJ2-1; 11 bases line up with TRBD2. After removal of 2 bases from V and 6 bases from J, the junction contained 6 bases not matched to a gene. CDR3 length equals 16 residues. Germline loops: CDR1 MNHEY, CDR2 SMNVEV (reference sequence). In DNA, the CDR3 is TGTGCCAGCAGTTTAATGGGGACTAGCGGCCCCAATGAGCAGTTCTTC. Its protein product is CASSLMGTSGPNEQFF.

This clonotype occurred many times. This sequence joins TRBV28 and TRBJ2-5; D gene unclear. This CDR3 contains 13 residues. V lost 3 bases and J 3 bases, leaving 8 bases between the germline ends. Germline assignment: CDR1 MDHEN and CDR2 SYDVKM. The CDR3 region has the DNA TGTGCCAGCAGTTTGGAAATCGAAGAGACCCAGTACTTC. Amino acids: CASSLEIEETQYF.

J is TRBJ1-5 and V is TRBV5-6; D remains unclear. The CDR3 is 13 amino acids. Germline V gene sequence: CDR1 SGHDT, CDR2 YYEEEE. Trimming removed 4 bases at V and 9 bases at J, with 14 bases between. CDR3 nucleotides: TGTGCCAGCAGCCCCGGCGGGTTAGGGCCCCAGCATTTT. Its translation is CASSPGGLGPQHF. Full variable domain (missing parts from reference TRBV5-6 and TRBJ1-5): DAGVTQSPTHLIKTRGQQVTLRCSPKSGHDTVSWYQQALGQGPQFIFQYYEEEERQRGNFPDRFSGHQFPNYSSELNVNALLLGDSALYLCASSPGGLGPQHFGDGTRLSIL.

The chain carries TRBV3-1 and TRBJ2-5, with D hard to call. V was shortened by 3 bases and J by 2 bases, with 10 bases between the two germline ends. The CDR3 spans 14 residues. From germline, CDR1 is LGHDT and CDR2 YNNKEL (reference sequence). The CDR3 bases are TGTGCCAGCAGCCAGGATCTCGGACAAGAGACCCAGTACTTC. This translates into CASSQDLGQETQYF.

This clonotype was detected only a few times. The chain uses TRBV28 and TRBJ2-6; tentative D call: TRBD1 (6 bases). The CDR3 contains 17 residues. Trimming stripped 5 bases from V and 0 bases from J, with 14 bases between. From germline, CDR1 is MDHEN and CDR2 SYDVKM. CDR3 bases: TGTGCCAGCAGTCCCTCGGGACACTTCTCTGGGGCCAACGTCCTGACTTTC. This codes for CASSPSGHFSGANVLTF.

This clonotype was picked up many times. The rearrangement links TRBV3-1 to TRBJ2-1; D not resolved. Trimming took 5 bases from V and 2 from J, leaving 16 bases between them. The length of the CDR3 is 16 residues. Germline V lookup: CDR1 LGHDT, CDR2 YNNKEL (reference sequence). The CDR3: CASSSQSDGTYNEQFF. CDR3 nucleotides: TGTGCCAGCAGCTCCCAATCGGACGGAACCTACAATGAGCAGTTCTTC.

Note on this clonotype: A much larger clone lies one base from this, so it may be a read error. CDR3 protein: CASRSGQITDTQYF. The DNA for the CDR3 is TGTGCCAGCAGATCGGGACAGATCACAGATACGCAGTATTTT. The chain carries TRBV7-9 and TRBJ2-3, with TRBD1 matching 7 bases. The ends lost 6 bases at V and 2 bases at J; junction bases unmatched: 5. There are 14 residues in the CDR3. Germline values: CDR1 SEHNR, CDR2 FQNEAQ (reference sequence).

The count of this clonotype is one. The CDR3 DNA sequence: TGTGCCAGCAGCCAAGTGGCTAGCGGGAGTACGCAGTATTTT. Its protein product is CASSQVASGSTQYF. V and J are TRBV3-1 and TRBJ2-3; 10 nucleotides line up with TRBD2. Trimming took 1 base from V and 8 from J; bases not matched to a gene: 3. Germline CDR1 LGHDT, CDR2 YNNKEL (reference sequence). This CDR3 is 14 amino acids long.

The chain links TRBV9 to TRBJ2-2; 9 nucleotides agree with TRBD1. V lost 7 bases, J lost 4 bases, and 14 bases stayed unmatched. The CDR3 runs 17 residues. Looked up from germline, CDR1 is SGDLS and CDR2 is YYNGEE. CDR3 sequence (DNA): TGTGCCAGCCGGGATTCAACGGGACAGGGTATCACCGGGGAGCTGTTTTTT. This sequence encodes CASRDSTGQGITGELFF.

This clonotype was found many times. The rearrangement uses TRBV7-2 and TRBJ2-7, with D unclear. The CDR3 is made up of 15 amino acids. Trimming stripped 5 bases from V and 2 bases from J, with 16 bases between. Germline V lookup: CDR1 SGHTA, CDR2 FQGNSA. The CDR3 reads CASSESTAPAYEQYF. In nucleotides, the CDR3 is TGTGCCAGCAGCGAGTCGACCGCTCCTGCCTACGAGCAGTACTTC.

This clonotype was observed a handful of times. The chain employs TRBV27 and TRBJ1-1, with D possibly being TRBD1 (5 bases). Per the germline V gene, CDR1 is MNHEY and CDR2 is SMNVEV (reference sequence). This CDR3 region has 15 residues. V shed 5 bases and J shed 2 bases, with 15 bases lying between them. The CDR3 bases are TGTGCCAGCAGTGCCCCGGGACGGGCTAACACTGAAGCTTTCTTT. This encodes CASSAPGRANTEAFF.